This T cell receptor (beta chain) originates from a study of cytomegalovirus exposure and HLA in healthy donors. Whole-study results and caveats: At a 0.05 false discovery rate, a later analysis found about 17,000 TCR beta sequences to be associated with HLA alleles. Follow-up analysis seemed to connect common viral pathogens with several of the most significant clusters identified. Later analysis showed TCR association rates varying by HLA locus, highest for DRB1 and lowest for HLA-C.

V lost 10 bases and J 5 bases, leaving 17 bases between the germline ends. Germline V CDR1 and CDR2: WNHNN, SYGVQD (reference sequence). The CDR3 has 13 amino acids. Concerning this clone: Its antigen remains unknown.

Donors showed nominal health when sampled, although they likely had unrecorded immune exposures. 60 Vbeta and 13 Jbeta primers were used in PCR. Some clones are missing from TCRdb's copy, which holds only in-frame ones; the method was immunoSEQ multiplex PCR. This table holds about 140,000 clones, 73% found once. Material: PBMCs. The clonotype was recovered from a human donor in good health. V is TRBV10-1 and J is TRBJ1-2; D gene ambiguous. CDR3 DNA sequence: TGCGCCACCAGGACGGCTAGTATTTATGGCTACACCTTC. This codes for CATRTASIYGYTF.